This entry lists 14 T cell receptor beta chains sequenced from one sample in a study of vaccination and CD4 T cells after COVID-19. The Oncomine TCR Beta short-read assay was what sequenced the DNA obtained from cultured CD4+ T cells. TCRdb analysed the PCR reads with MiXCR anew, one entry per CDR3 protein. The table records about 13,000 distinct CDR3 sequences, approximately 52% of them present only once. Their recognized antigens are unknown. Treatment indicated: approximately 9-day PBMC culture with coronavirus spike peptide pools or control peptides (ViraFEST assay). The specimen was CD4+ T cells from blood, cultured in vitro. The receptor source for this set is a human donor who had recovered from COVID-19.

Only a few counts were recorded for this clonotype. The chain has TRBV10-1 and TRBJ2-7; 12 bases map to TRBD2. V shed 0 bases and J 3 bases; nucleotides not matched to a gene: 3. The CDR3 is 16 residues long. Germline V gene lookup returns CDR1 WNHNN and CDR2 SYGVQD (reference sequence). The DNA of the CDR3 is TGCGCCAGCAGTGAGTCGCAGGGACTAGCGGGCTACGAGCAGTACTTC. The encoded protein is CASSESQGLAGYEQYF.

The gene calls are TRBV6-1 and TRBJ2-5; 11 bases line up with TRBD2. The CDR3 extends over 15 amino acids. The J segment lost 5 bases and the V segment lost 6 bases, leaving 8 bases of the junction unmatched. Germline V gives CDR1 MNHNS, CDR2 SASEGT. CDR3 sequence reads: CASRLAGVGTETQYF. As DNA, the CDR3 is TGTGCCAGCAGACTAGCGGGGGTTGGAACGGAGACCCAGTACTTC.

This clonotype has only one observation. The gene calls are TRBV4-1 and TRBJ2-1, with D unclear. Trimming took off 0 bases at V and 7 bases at J, with 10 bases between the two ends. This CDR3 has 14 amino acids. CDR1 and CDR2 (germline): MGHRA, YSYEKL. The CDR3 protein is CASSQDFKTNEQFF. The CDR3 bases are TGCGCCAGCAGCCAAGATTTCAAAACTAATGAGCAGTTCTTC.

This clonotype was found a few times. The chain has TRBV2 and TRBJ2-7; D is ambiguous. The CDR3 contains 12 residues. With 11 bases removed from V and 6 bases from J, the gap between germline ends came to 17 bases. From germline, CDR1 is SNHLY and CDR2 FYNNEI. The CDR3 protein is CAGTKEAAEQYF. The CDR3 DNA sequence: TGTGCCGGAACCAAAGAGGCCGCCGAGCAGTACTTC.

The gene calls are TRBV7-8 and TRBJ2-3; 10 nucleotides line up with TRBD2. Germline CDR1 reads SGHVS; CDR2 reads FQNEAQ. The V gene end was trimmed by 5 bases and the J gene end by 1 base; junction bases not matched to a gene: 3. This CDR3 region has 15 residues. CDR3 sequence: CASSAGTSGTDTQYF. DNA for the CDR3: TGTGCCAGCAGCGCCGGGACTAGCGGCACAGATACGCAGTATTTT.

V gene TRBV12-3 or TRBV12-4 combines with J gene TRBJ2-7; D call uncertain. V lost 3 bases and J 5 bases, leaving 11 bases between the germline ends. This CDR3 region has 13 residues. CDR3 nucleotide sequence: TGTGCCAGCAGTTTGAGTGCCGGGCACGAGCAGTACTTC. Its translation is CASSLSAGHEQYF.

This clonotype turned up a few times. V usage is TRBV6-1 and J usage is TRBJ2-7; TRBD1 matches at 9 bases. The V gene end was trimmed by 6 bases and the J gene end by 3 bases; junction bases not matched to a gene: 0. The CDR3 sequence is 12 residues long. Germline V gene lookup returns CDR1 MNHNS and CDR2 SASEGT. Written as DNA, the CDR3 is TGTGCCAGCAGGGACAGGGGCTACGAGCAGTACTTC. It specifies CASRDRGYEQYF.

This clonotype was seen a handful of times. The genes are TRBV12-3 or TRBV12-4 and TRBJ1-2; TRBD1 is a possible D gene (5 bases). The CDR3 spans 15 residues. Between the trimmed V and J ends, which lost 6 bases and 0 bases, there was a span of 14 bases. The chain's CDR3 is CASRPGTATNYGYTF. For the CDR3, the DNA is TGTGCCAGCAGGCCGGGGACGGCAACTAACTATGGCTACACCTTC.

Turning to this clonotype: Germline and junction disagree at one end, which may indicate a read error. The chain links TRBV4-2 to TRBJ2-6; possibly TRBD1 for D (5 bases). Per the germline V gene, CDR1 is LGHNA and CDR2 is YNFKEQ. The CDR3 covers 16 residues. Here the CDR3 reads CASSQDGAQGANVPTF. The CDR3 DNA sequence: TGTGCCAGCAGCCAAGATGGGGCGCAAGGGGCCAACGTCCCGACTTTC.

This clonotype was seen a few times. The chain couples TRBV7-9 to TRBJ1-2, with TRBD1 identical over 8 bases. Germline values: CDR1 SEHNR, CDR2 FQNEAQ (reference sequence). The CDR3 is 16 residues long. The J segment lost 2 bases and the V segment lost 7 bases, leaving 12 bases of the junction unmatched. This chain's CDR3 is CASTWGAGGHNYGYTF. The CDR3 nucleotides are TGTGCCAGCACCTGGGGGGCAGGGGGCCACAACTATGGCTACACCTTC.

As to this clonotype: The junction departs from the called germline gene at one end, perhaps through a read error. V is TRBV19 and J is TRBJ2-7; D not resolved. CDR3 size: 10 residues. CDR1 and CDR2 from the germline V gene are LNHDA and SQIVND (reference sequence). CDR3 region: CGRPRDEQYF. The CDR3, as DNA: TGCGGGCGACCTCGGGACGAGCAGTACTTC.

The rearrangement joins TRBV5-5 to TRBJ1-5; D gene unclear. CDR3 length equals 13 residues. Germline assignment: CDR1 SGHKS and CDR2 YYEKEE (reference sequence). Trimming left V 4 bases short and J 7 bases short, with 12 bases between. The CDR3 sequence: CASSLRADQPQHF. CDR3 coding DNA: TGTGCCAGCAGCCTTCGGGCGGACCAGCCCCAGCATTTT.

This rearrangement joins TRBV2 to TRBJ2-4; 8 nucleotides agree with TRBD2. The germline CDR1 and CDR2 sequences are SNHLY and FYNNEI. CDR3 length: 16 amino acids. Unmatched junction bases numbered 15, after V lost 7 bases and J lost 7 bases. CDR3 DNA: TGTGCCAGCATGGGTCGGGGGGGTGGAGTGCAGAACATTCAGTACTTC. It specifies CASMGRGGGVQNIQYF. Full variable domain (remainder filled in from reference TRBV2 and TRBJ2-4): EPEVTQTPSHQVTQMGQEVILRCVPISNHLYFYWYRQILGQKVEFLVSFYNNEISEKSEIFDDQFSVERPDGSNFTLKIRSTKLEDSAMYFCASMGRGGGVQNIQYFGAGTRLSVL.

This clonotype showed up just a few times. The chain couples TRBV20-1 to TRBJ2-2; D is tentatively TRBD1 or TRBD2 (5 bases each). The CDR3 has 13 amino acids. Germline CDR1 is DFQATT and CDR2 is SNEGSKA (reference sequence). Trimming took off 6 bases at V and 7 bases at J, with 15 bases between the two ends. The CDR3 DNA reads TGCAGTGCCCTGAAAGGGGCGGGCGGGGAGCTGTTTTTT. Translation: CSALKGAGGELFF.